Listed below are T cell receptor beta chains from one sample, sequenced in a study of CD8 T cells in ankylosing spondylitis. In TCRdb, the 5' RACE reads were re-called with MiXCR into one record per CDR3 protein. The repertoire holds about 800,000 distinct CDR3 sequences, with over 9.5% as singletons. Sample: blood, either unsorted or a sorted T cell fraction (not recorded which). The receptor set was obtained from a male donor with ankylosing spondylitis. Each CDR3 is given with its conserved first and last residue. Each record gives: clone size, J gene, V gene, D gene, CDR3 protein, CDR3 DNA. The D gene is left open where the match is weak. A clone size is listed for some rows: how often the clone was seen (once, few, many), or a class if it is expanded.

once,TRBJ2-3,TRBV5-1,NA,CASSSGRISSSTDTQYF,TGCGCCAGCAGCTCTGGACGTATATCCTCTAGCACAGATACGCAGTATTTT
NA,TRBJ2-2,TRBV7-9,NA,CASSLRPGELFF,TGTGCCAGCAGCTTAAGGCCCGGGGAGCTGTTTTTT
NA,TRBJ2-7,TRBV7-8,TRBD1,CASRLGTGGLEQYF,TGTGCCAGCAGACTCGGGACAGGGGGCCTCGAGCAGTACTTC
many,TRBJ1-2,TRBV7-2,NA,CASSLVQGLHGYTF,TGTGCCAGCAGCTTAGTACAGGGTCTCCATGGCTACACCTTC
NA,TRBJ2-3,TRBV5-4,NA,CASSLSANLAKKDTQYF,TGTGCCAGCAGCTTGTCTGCGAACCTAGCGAAAAAAGATACGCAGTATTTT
NA,TRBJ2-2,TRBV6-2/TRBV6-3,NA,CASSPGTAPPNTGELFF,TGTGCCAGCAGTCCCGGGACCGCCCCGCCGAACACCGGGGAGCTGTTTTTT
NA,TRBJ2-1,TRBV5-1,TRBD2,CASSSGTSGSVDEQFF,TGCGCCAGCAGCTCCGGGACTAGCGGGAGTGTCGATGAGCAGTTCTTC
NA,TRBJ1-1,TRBV6-1,NA,CASMGRQGTEAFF,TGTGCCAGCATGGGCAGGCAGGGGACTGAAGCTTTCTTT
NA,TRBJ2-3,TRBV7-2,NA,CASSITGILDTQYF,TGTGCCAGCAGCATTACAGGGATCTTGGATACGCAGTATTTT
few,TRBJ1-1,TRBV11-1,TRBD1,CASSSTRGRGNTEAFF,TGTGCCAGCAGCTCAACCAGGGGGAGAGGGAACACTGAAGCTTTCTTT
NA,TRBJ2-7,TRBV27,NA,CASSLWAGAPYEQYF,TGTGCCAGCAGTTTATGGGCAGGGGCCCCATACGAGCAGTACTTC
few,TRBJ2-7,TRBV6-5,NA,CASSYSVTGAGEQYF,TGTGCCAGCAGTTACTCGGTTACTGGGGCCGGGGAGCAGTACTTC
many,TRBJ2-1,TRBV7-2,NA,CASSLAVRNEQFF,TGTGCCAGCAGCTTAGCGGTTCGAAATGAGCAGTTCTTC
few,TRBJ1-5,TRBV12-3/TRBV12-4,NA,CASSFKGSQPQHF,TGTGCCAGCAGTTTTAAGGGGAGTCAGCCCCAGCATTTT
few,TRBJ2-5,TRBV4-1,TRBD2,CASSQVTSGRGKTQYF,TGCGCCAGCAGCCAAGTAACTAGCGGGAGAGGGAAGACCCAGTACTTC
few,TRBJ2-2,TRBV6-2/TRBV6-3,TRBD2,CASSPRLASGELFF,TGTGCCAGCAGCCCCCGACTAGCTTCCGGGGAGCTGTTTTTT
NA,TRBJ1-1,TRBV30,NA,CAWSAQGGTEAFF,TGTGCCTGGAGTGCCCAAGGAGGGACTGAAGCTTTCTTT
many,TRBJ2-7,TRBV7-2,NA,CASSLVRGTYEQYF,TGTGCCAGCAGCTTAGTTAGGGGTACCTACGAGCAGTACTTC
few,TRBJ2-7,TRBV5-1,NA,CASRGTSYEQYF,TGCGCCAGCAGGGGGACAAGCTACGAGCAGTACTTC
NA,TRBJ1-5,TRBV20-1,TRBD1,CSARRQGAGQPQHF,TGCAGTGCTAGACGGCAGGGGGCGGGTCAGCCCCAGCATTTT
few,TRBJ1-4,TRBV5-1,NA,CASKLTGLTNEKLFF,TGCGCCAGCAAATTGACGGGGTTGACTAATGAAAAACTGTTTTTT
NA,TRBJ1-2,TRBV6-1,NA,CASSERSYGYTF,TGTGCCAGCAGTGAACGGAGCTATGGCTACACCTTC
many,TRBJ1-5,TRBV20-1,TRBD1,CSASGQNQPQHF,TGCAGTGCGTCGGGACAGAATCAGCCCCAGCATTTT
many,TRBJ2-2,TRBV4-3,NA,CASSQDGPPAMNTGELFF,TGCGCCAGCAGCCAAGATGGGCCTCCGGCCATGAACACCGGGGAGCTGTTTTTT
NA,TRBJ2-2,TRBV20-1,TRBD1,CSAKTGPGTGELFF,TGCAGTGCTAAGACAGGGCCGGGGACCGGGGAGCTGTTTTTT
few,TRBJ2-1,TRBV2,TRBD2,CASSTKGTSADNEQFF,TGTGCCAGCAGTACGAAAGGGACTAGCGCAGACAATGAGCAGTTCTTC
few,TRBJ1-1,TRBV6-2/TRBV6-3,NA,CASSYLQLNTEAFF,TGTGCCAGCAGTTACCTACAGCTGAACACTGAAGCTTTCTTT
NA,TRBJ2-1,TRBV24-1,NA,CATSGLLLTGSSYNEQFF,TGTGCCACCAGTGGTCTCCTACTTACAGGGAGCTCCTACAATGAGCAGTTCTTC
NA,TRBJ2-6,TRBV18,TRBD1,CASSLRTGNSGANVLTF,TGTGCCAGCTCACTACGGACAGGAAACTCTGGGGCCAACGTCCTGACTTTC
few,TRBJ2-5,TRBV10-3,TRBD1,CAISESLYRGPRETQYF,TGTGCCATCAGTGAGTCCCTATACAGGGGGCCTCGAGAGACCCAGTACTTC
NA,TRBJ2-7,TRBV7-2,NA,CASSNQGVEQYF,TGTGCCAGCAGCAATCAGGGAGTCGAGCAGTACTTC
many,TRBJ2-7,TRBV20-1,TRBD2,CSAKKLAVYEQYF,TGCAGTGCTAAGAAACTAGCGGTCTACGAGCAGTACTTC
many,TRBJ1-1,TRBV9,NA,CASSVTNGGTEAFF,TGTGCCAGCAGCGTAACTAATGGTGGCACTGAAGCTTTCTTT
few,TRBJ1-4,TRBV20-1,NA,CSARKHQNEKLFF,TGCAGTGCTAGGAAACACCAAAATGAAAAACTGTTTTTT
many,TRBJ2-2,TRBV4-3,TRBD1,CASRNRGSTGELFF,TGCGCCAGCAGGAACAGGGGGTCCACCGGGGAGCTGTTTTTT
many,TRBJ1-1,TRBV6-5,NA,CASSYRGAGTEAFF,TGTGCCAGCAGTTACCGGGGGGCAGGCACTGAAGCTTTCTTT
NA,TRBJ2-1,TRBV6-6,NA,CASIMGFGYEQFF,TGTGCCAGCATTATGGGGTTCGGGTATGAGCAGTTCTTC
few,TRBJ2-1,TRBV7-6,TRBD2,CASSRSGGAGNEQFF,TGTGCCAGCAGTCGTAGCGGGGGGGCGGGGAATGAGCAGTTCTTC
NA,TRBJ1-2,TRBV5-5,NA,CASSPPVFYGYTF,TGTGCCAGCAGCCCCCCGGTCTTCTATGGCTACACCTTC
many,TRBJ1-5,TRBV2,NA,CASSYSGPQHF,TGTGCCAGCAGTTACTCCGGGCCCCAGCATTTT
few,TRBJ2-2,TRBV15,NA,CATSRDRVGLTGELFF,TGTGCCACCAGCAGAGATCGGGTGGGACTCACCGGGGAGCTGTTTTTT
NA,TRBJ1-4,TRBV20-1,NA,CSALARGVNEKLFF,TGCAGTGCCCTTGCACGGGGCGTTAATGAAAAACTGTTTTTT
few,TRBJ2-2,TRBV10-2,TRBD2,CASIGGLAGTNTGELFF,TGCGCCAGCATCGGGGGACTAGCGGGCACGAACACCGGGGAGCTGTTTTTT
NA,TRBJ2-5,TRBV7-8,TRBD2,CASSLGGLAGVVKTQYF,TGTGCCAGCAGCTTAGGAGGACTAGCGGGAGTGGTGAAGACCCAGTACTTC
NA,TRBJ1-1,TRBV29-1,NA,CSVVRVKTEAFF,TGCAGCGTTGTTAGGGTGAAGACTGAAGCTTTCTTT
few,TRBJ2-5,TRBV7-8,NA,CASSLFGQGRFWETQYF,TGTGCCAGCAGCTTGTTTGGGCAGGGAAGATTTTGGGAGACCCAGTACTTC
NA,TRBJ2-5,TRBV4-3,NA,CASSQDASRRETQYF,TGCGCCAGCAGCCAAGATGCCAGCCGGCGGGAGACCCAGTACTTC
NA,TRBJ1-4,TRBV7-2,NA,CASSSGRMGLNEKLFF,TGTGCCAGCAGCTCCGGTAGAATGGGGCTTAATGAAAAACTGTTTTTT
NA,TRBJ1-5,TRBV10-3,TRBD1,CAISAVDRGLEPQHF,TGTGCCATCAGTGCGGTGGACAGGGGGCTAGAGCCCCAGCATTTT
many,TRBJ2-5,TRBV29-1,TRBD2,CSVNQQREFQETQYF,TGCAGCGTCAACCAGCAGCGGGAGTTCCAAGAGACCCAGTACTTC
few,TRBJ1-1,TRBV6-1,NA,CASSEQGRTEAFF,TGTGCCAGCAGTGAACAGGGAAGAACTGAAGCTTTCTTT
many,TRBJ1-6,TRBV6-4,NA,CASSVFSGLNSPLHF,TGTGCCAGCAGTGTCTTCTCGGGGTTAAATTCACCCCTCCACTTT